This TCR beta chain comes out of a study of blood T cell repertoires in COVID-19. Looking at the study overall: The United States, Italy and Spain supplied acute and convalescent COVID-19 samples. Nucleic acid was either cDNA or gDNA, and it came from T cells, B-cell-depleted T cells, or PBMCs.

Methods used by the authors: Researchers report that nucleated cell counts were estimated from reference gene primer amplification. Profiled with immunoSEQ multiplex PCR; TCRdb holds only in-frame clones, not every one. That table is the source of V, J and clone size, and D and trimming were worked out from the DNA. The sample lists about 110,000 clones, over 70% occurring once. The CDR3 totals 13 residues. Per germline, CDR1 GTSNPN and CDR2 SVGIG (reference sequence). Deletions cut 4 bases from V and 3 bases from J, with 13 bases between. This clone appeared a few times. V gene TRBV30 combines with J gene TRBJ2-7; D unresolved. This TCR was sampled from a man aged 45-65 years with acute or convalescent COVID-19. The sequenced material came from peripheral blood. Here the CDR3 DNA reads TGTGCCTGGACCTGCGTCTTCGACTACGAGCAGTACTTC. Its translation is CAWTCVFDYEQYF.